Sequencing of this TCR beta chain was carried out in a study of identical twins. The study's findings and limits: Insertions ran lower in abundant cord blood beta clonotypes, though not in memory repertoires.

In every case, the donor was a healthy Caucasian. Addition of a universal primer site occurred through template switching, and cDNA carried unique molecular identifiers. TCRdb processed the 5' RACE reads anew with MiXCR; each CDR3 protein has one entry. The sample gives more than 650,000 distinct CDR3 sequences, around 6.1% of which show up once; roughly 2% is in the top ten. This clonotype was counted between two and nine times. Its antigen is currently unknown. Trimming left V 4 bases short and J 6 bases short, with 8 bases between. Germline V gene data show CDR1 as SQVTM and CDR2 as ANQGSEA. The CDR3 has 11 residues.

The clonotype originates from a man younger than 35 in good health. The rearrangement uses TRBV29-1 and TRBJ2-3; D unresolved. Sequenced input: naive T cells sorted from blood. CDR3 DNA sequence: TGCAGCGTTGTTCAGATTGATACGCAGTATTTT. It specifies CSVVQIDTQYF.